These T cell receptor beta chains were read from a single sample in a study of T cells in Graves' hyperthyroidism and ophthalmopathy. From the multiplex PCR reads, TCRdb called clonotypes with MiXCR, one entry per CDR3 protein. The sample includes around 440,000 distinct CDR3 sequences, approximately 14% of them seen just once. The material sequenced was blood. Receptors originate from a young woman with Graves' hyperthyroidism. Both conserved end residues are part of each CDR3. Each record gives: V gene, clone size, D gene, J gene, CDR3 protein, CDR3 DNA. A D gene is named only where the DNA matches it firmly. Only part of the rows carry a size: once, few, many, or a class if the clone is expanded.

>TRBV11-2|many|TRBD1|TRBJ2-7
CASSLRGQGAWEQYF
TGTGCCAGCAGCTTACGGGGGCAGGGGGCGTGGGAGCAGTACTTC
>TRBV7-6|many|TRBD2|TRBJ2-1
CASSVRLGTSGGAAYNEQFF
TGTGCCAGCAGCGTTCGCCTCGGGACTAGCGGGGGGGCCGCCTACAATGAGCAGTTCTTC
>TRBV24-1|NA|NA|TRBJ2-1
CATESTATSNEQFF
TGTGCCACCGAGTCTACAGCTACAAGCAATGAGCAGTTCTTC
>TRBV4-3|once|TRBD2|TRBJ2-1
CASSHSSGGARGNEQFF
TGCGCCAGCAGCCATTCCAGCGGGGGGGCAAGGGGGAATGAGCAGTTCTTC
>TRBV20-1|few|TRBD1|TRBJ2-3
CSARRQGVMWTDTQYF
TGCAGTGCTAGAAGGCAGGGGGTAATGTGGACAGATACGCAGTATTTT
>TRBV6-2/TRBV6-3|many|NA|TRBJ2-2
CASSPSLGTGELFF
TGTGCCAGCAGTCCTAGCCTTGGCACCGGGGAGCTGTTTTTT
>TRBV7-9|many|TRBD1|TRBJ2-2
CASRSDRGAGGELFF
TGTGCCAGCAGGTCAGACAGGGGAGCCGGCGGGGAGCTGTTTTTT
>TRBV6-1|many|TRBD1|TRBJ1-1
CASSGQGNTEAFF
TGTGCCAGCAGCGGACAGGGCAACACTGAAGCTTTCTTT
>TRBV7-2|many|TRBD1|TRBJ1-1
CASSFGGTGIKTTEAFF
TGTGCCAGCAGCTTTGGGGGGACAGGGATTAAGACGACTGAAGCTTTCTTT
>TRBV2|many|TRBD2|TRBJ2-1
CASPGLAGGGEQFF
TGTGCCAGCCCCGGACTAGCGGGAGGGGGTGAGCAGTTCTTC
>TRBV7-9|NA|NA|TRBJ2-7
CASSSQGHEQYF
TGTGCCAGCAGTTCTCAGGGCCACGAGCAGTACTTC
>TRBV7-9|few|NA|TRBJ1-2
CAIFPGSGYTF
TGTGCCATCTTCCCAGGCTCTGGCTACACCTTC
>TRBV10-3|many|NA|TRBJ2-3
CAISESRKTDTDTQYF
TGTGCCATCAGTGAGTCGAGAAAGACCGACACAGATACGCAGTATTTT
>TRBV12-3/TRBV12-4|many|NA|TRBJ2-1
CASSPGTEQFF
TGTGCCAGCAGTCCTGGGACAGAGCAGTTCTTC
>TRBV5-1|NA|TRBD2|TRBJ2-3
CASSLSGGLAGGADTQYF
TGCGCCAGCAGCTTGTCGGGGGGACTAGCGGGGGGCGCAGATACGCAGTATTTT
>TRBV7-2|many|NA|TRBJ1-4
CASSPLRIGEKLFF
TGTGCCAGCAGCCCGCTACGGATAGGGGAAAAACTGTTTTTT
>TRBV11-2|many|TRBD1|TRBJ1-1
CASSLRGLSTEAFF
TGTGCCAGCAGCTTGAGGGGGCTAAGCACTGAAGCTTTCTTT
>TRBV7-2|few|NA|TRBJ1-3
CASSPEYSGNTIYF
TGTGCCAGCAGCCCTGAGTACTCTGGAAACACCATATATTTT